What follows is one T cell receptor beta chain and its context. At one end, the junction sequence differs from germline, possibly due to a read error. This record belongs to a study of blood T cells in healthy people across ages. Each sample used at least 6 million PBMCs. Using a J-beta primer mix together with a sample-barcoded 5' primer, a second PCR was run for about 6 to 11 cycles. Each CDR3 protein gets one entry after TCRdb re-called the 5' RACE reads with MiXCR. The sample has roughly 500,000 distinct CDR3 sequences; 25% to 30% are singletons. Germline CDR1 and CDR2: LGHNA and YNFKEQ. The CDR3 is made up of 17 amino acids.

Sequencing used blood. The sequence came from a woman in her seventies in good health. The chain is built from TRBV4-2 and TRBJ2-3; 11 positions agree with TRBD2. For the CDR3, the DNA is TGTGCCAGCAGCCAAGTTTTAGCGGGGGGGCCCTCAGATACGCAGTACTTT. Encoded protein: CASSQVLAGGPSDTQYF.